This T cell receptor beta chain was found in a study of naive and memory T cell subsets. The beta constant-region primer was an equimolar mix of two oligonucleotides covering TRBC1 and TRBC2. Nested alpha and beta constant-region primers with the SP2 primer drove four PCR rounds on ligated cDNA. TCRdb called the UMI-ligation and nested PCR reads again in MiXCR, with one record for every CDR3 protein. Of around 140,000 distinct CDR3 sequences listed, 20% to 25% were seen once; the top ten hold 0.11%. V shed 6 bases, J shed 12 bases, and the junction held 13 bases outside the gene matches. The CDR3 length is 14 residues. CDR1 is MNHEY and CDR2 is SVGAGI in the germline V gene. Study-level findings and limits: Naive repertoires, especially CD8, held a few larger clonotypes, possibly memory cells re-expressing CD45RA. In naive cells, over 90% of TCR sequences were seen only once. From naive to CM, EM and EMRA, diversity decreased and Gini increased.

Notes on this clonotype: The target antigen is unknown.

This TCR came from a human donor in good health. The sequenced sample was naive CD4+ T cells from blood. V and J are TRBV6-5 and TRBJ2-7, with TRBD1 identical over 11 bases. DNA for the CDR3: TGTGCCAGCAGATCCACATCGGGACAGGGGGATCGGTACTTC. Protein: CASRSTSGQGDRYF.